The rows below give T cell receptor beta chains drawn from one sample of a study of blood T cell repertoires in COVID-19. The repertoire was sequenced with immunoSEQ multiplex PCR; TCRdb's copy has only in-frame clones and lacks some. The sample shows more than 350,000 clones, around nine tenths of them seen only once. The sequencing input was PBMCs or T cells enriched from blood (not recorded which). The origin of the receptors is a woman aged 45-59 years who had recovered from COVID-19. The CDR3 runs from the conserved cysteine through the conserved F or W. Fields, in order: V gene, clone size, J gene, CDR3 length, CDR3 protein. Some rows mark clone size as missing; the rest say once, few, many or name a class of expanded clone.

TRBV3-1/TRBV3-2	NA	TRBJ2-3	15	CASSRDRASTDTQYF
TRBV15	NA	TRBJ1-2	15	CATSRDPAVVSGYTF
TRBV6-2/TRBV6-3	once	TRBJ1-5	17	CASSSYPQGDGNQPQHF
TRBV7-6	NA	TRBJ2-2	15	CASSTGLDSTGELFF
TRBV4-2	NA	TRBJ2-3	14	CASSQVPGADTQYF
TRBV4-1	NA	TRBJ1-2	17	CASSQVDRGVMGYGYTF
TRBV10-1	NA	TRBJ2-3	16	CASRRTQRGGSDTQYF
TRBV3-1/TRBV3-2	few	TRBJ2-3	18	CASSQEPGQGAATGTQYF
TRBV15	NA	TRBJ1-1	13	CATSRTGYTEAFF
TRBV5-1	NA	TRBJ2-3	16	CASSLVGTGGTETQYF
TRBV12-5	NA	TRBJ1-5	14	CASGQTGGNQPQHF
TRBV28	NA	TRBJ1-5	15	CASRNDRGWFQPQHF
TRBV6-5	NA	TRBJ1-2	14	CASSEQGGSRGYTF
TRBV27	NA	TRBJ2-6	14	CASSLRPGGAVLTF
TRBV7-2	NA	TRBJ1-5	13	CASSLQGTQPQHF
TRBV6-5	NA	TRBJ1-1	14	CASSITGTYTEAFF
TRBV28	once	TRBJ1-5	15	CASYPRQGLGQPQHF
TRBV6-1	NA	TRBJ1-4	16	CASSEARRGQGEKLFF
TRBV30	once	TRBJ2-5	15	CACSLGLVAGETQYF
TRBV3-1/TRBV3-2	NA	TRBJ1-1	15	CASSSYGEQKTEAFF
TRBV5-8	NA	TRBJ1-5	15	CASSRGTASNQPQHF
TRBV30	few	TRBJ1-2	13	CAWSEQGRGGYTF
TRBV2	NA	TRBJ2-3	15	CASSWRISSTDTQYF
TRBV15	once	TRBJ1-1	14	CATSRETGITEAFF
TRBV21-1	NA	TRBJ1-4	16	CASSKTNGTRWEKLFF
TRBV9	NA	TRBJ1-4	17	CASSVRAGLATNEKLFF
TRBV18	NA	TRBJ2-7	13	CASSMGARYEQYF